Each of the 4 T cell receptor beta chains below was sequenced from the same sample in a study of CD8+ T cells in alopecia areata. Indicated treatment: oral pan-JAK inhibitor, 5-10 mg twice daily. Extracted from the samples, RNA was reverse transcribed into cDNA to serve as the sequencing template. Method: immunoSEQ multiplex PCR; TCRdb's copy keeps in-frame clones and lacks some. This sample carries roughly 280,000 clones, approximately 60% of them seen once, and the ten largest clones take roughly 0.93%. Sequences were derived from CD4+ T cells sorted from blood, sampled at week 52, from a patient treated with tofacitinib. These receptors originate from a human donor with alopecia areata.

The chain employs TRBV2 and TRBJ2-3, with TRBD1 matching over 11 bases. V trimming: 3 bases; J trimming: 4 bases; junction bases outside the gene matches: 3. Germline CDR1 reads SNHLY; CDR2 reads FYNNEI. CDR3 size: 15 residues. The CDR3 sequence: CASSDGTGGADTQYF. CDR3 in DNA: TGTGCCAGCAGTGACGGGACAGGGGGAGCAGATACGCAGTATTTT.

The chain has TRBV29-1 and TRBJ1-2; 8 bases line up with TRBD1. The CDR3 sequence is 15 residues long. V trimming: 1 base; J trimming: 4 bases; junction bases outside the gene matches: 8. Germline CDR1 and CDR2: SQVTM and ANQGSEA. CDR3 coding DNA: TGCAGCGTTGAAGCTAGGACAGGGCCCTCCTATGGCTACACCTTC. Encoded protein: CSVEARTGPSYGYTF.

This clone appeared a single time. V gene TRBV29-1 combines with J gene TRBJ2-3, with TRBD2 as a possible D gene (6 bases). There are 14 residues in the CDR3. Trimming stripped 1 base from V and 6 bases from J, with 14 bases between. Per germline, CDR1 SQVTM and CDR2 ANQGSEA. CDR3 nucleotide sequence: TGCAGCGTTGAAGTGGGGGGTCCTACGGATACGCAGTATTTT. This encodes CSVEVGGPTDTQYF.

The V gene is TRBV6-6, the J gene TRBJ1-6; possibly TRBD1 for D (6 bases). CDR3 length: 13 amino acids. V lost 6 bases to trimming and J lost 7 bases, with 10 bases between them. The germline V gene encodes CDR1 MNHNY and CDR2 SVGAGI (reference sequence). The CDR3 DNA reads as TGTGCCAGCAGGGATGGACAGAATTCACCCCTCCACTTT. This gives the protein CASRDGQNSPLHF.